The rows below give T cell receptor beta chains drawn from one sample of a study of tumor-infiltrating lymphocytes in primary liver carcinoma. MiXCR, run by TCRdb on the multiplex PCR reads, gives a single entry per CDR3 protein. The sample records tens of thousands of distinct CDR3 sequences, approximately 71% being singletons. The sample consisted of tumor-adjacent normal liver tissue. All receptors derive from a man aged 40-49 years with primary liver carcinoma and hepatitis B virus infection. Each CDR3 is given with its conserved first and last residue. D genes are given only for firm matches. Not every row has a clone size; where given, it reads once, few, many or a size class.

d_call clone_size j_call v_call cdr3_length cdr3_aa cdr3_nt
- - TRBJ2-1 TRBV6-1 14 CARWSGMAVNEQLF TGTGCCCGCTGGTCAGGGATGGCCGTCAATGAGCAGCTCTTC
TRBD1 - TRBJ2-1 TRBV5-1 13 CASFSGGYNEQFF TGCGCCAGCTTCTCAGGGGGTTATAATGAGCAGTTCTTC
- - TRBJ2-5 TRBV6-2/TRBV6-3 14 CVSSSRTVIETQYF TGTGTCAGCAGTTCACGGACAGTTATTGAGACCCAGTACTTC
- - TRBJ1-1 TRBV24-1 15 CVASGVGAENTEAFF TGTGTCGCCAGTGGTGTGGGGGCGGAGAACACTGAAGCTTTCTTT
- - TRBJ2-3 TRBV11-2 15 CASSMAERGTDRQYF TGTGCCAGCAGCATGGCAGAAAGGGGTACAGATAGGCAGTATTTT
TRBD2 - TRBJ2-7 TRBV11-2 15 CSNSPRTSSSYEQHF TGTTCCAACAGCCCCCGGACTAGTTCCTCCTACGAGCAGCACTTC
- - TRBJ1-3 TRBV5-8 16 CANSSPRSGGGNTIYF TGTGCCAACAGCTCCCCTCGGTCGGGGGGTGGAAATACCATATATTTT
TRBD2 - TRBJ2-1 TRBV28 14 CDGSYSGTSFEQFF TGTGACGGCAGTTATAGCGGGACTAGCTTTGAGCAGTTCTTC
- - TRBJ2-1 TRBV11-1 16 CASSLASTFQYNEQFF TGTGCCAGCAGCTTAGCTTCCACCTTCCAGTACAATGAGCAGTTCTTC
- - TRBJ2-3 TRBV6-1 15 CASIGLTGAADTQYF TGTGCCAGCATAGGACTAACGGGAGCGGCAGATACTCAGTATTTT
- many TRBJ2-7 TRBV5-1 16 CASSLVSRNQGGEQYF TGCGCCAGCAGCTTGGTGTCACGGAATCAGGGCGGCGAGCAGTACTTC
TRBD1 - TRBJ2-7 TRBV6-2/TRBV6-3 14 CASRSFGTAYEQYF TGTGCCAGCAGATCGTTCGGGACAGCCTACGAACAGTACTTC
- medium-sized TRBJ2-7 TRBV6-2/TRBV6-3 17 CASTRNFGTQGAYEQYF TGTGCCAGCACCCGCAATTTCGGGACACAAGGAGCCTACGAGCAGTACTTC
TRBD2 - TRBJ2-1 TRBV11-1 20 CAGSIGKTSGASRFGHEQFF TGTGCCGGCAGTATAGGAAAGACTAGCGGGGCCTCACGGTTCGGCCATGAGCAGTTCTTC
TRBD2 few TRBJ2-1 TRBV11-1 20 CATNIGRTSGASRFGNEQFF TGTGCCACCAACATAGGAAGGACTAGCGGGGCCTCACGGTTCGGCAATGAGCAGTTCTTC
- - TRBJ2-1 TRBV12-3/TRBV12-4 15 CTISLLGGLYNEQFF TGTACCATCAGTTTACTGGGGGGCCTCTACAATGAGCAGTTCTTC
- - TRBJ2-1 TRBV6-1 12 CASTPSYSEQFF TGTGCCAGCACTCCGTCCTACAGTGAGCAGTTCTTT
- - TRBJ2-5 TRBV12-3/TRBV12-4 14 CASSSERTGETQYF TGTGCCAGCAGTTCAGAGCGTACCGGGGAGACCCAGTACTTC
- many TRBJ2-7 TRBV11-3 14 CASSPGEGDYEQYF TGTGCCAGCAGCCCTGGAGAAGGGGACTACGAGCAGTACTTC
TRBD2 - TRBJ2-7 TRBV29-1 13 CSVGRVSTYEQYF TGTAGCGTCGGGAGGGTATCGACCTACGAGCAGTACTTC
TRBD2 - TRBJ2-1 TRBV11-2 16 CVSSSTMSGGHNEQFF TGTGTCAGCAGCTCAACTATGAGCGGGGGTCACAATGAGCAGTTCTTC
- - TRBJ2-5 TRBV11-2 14 CASSLEFSGSRDYF TGTGCCAGCAGCTTAGAGTTCAGCGGGTCTAGAGACTACTTC
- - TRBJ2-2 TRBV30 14 CAWRGQEDTRRLFF TGTGCCTGGAGAGGTCAGGAGGACACCAGGCGGCTGTTTTTT
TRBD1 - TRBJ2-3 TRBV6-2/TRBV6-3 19 CASNTKGQVSILGNQPQYF TGTGCCAGCAATACCAAGGGACAGGTTTCGATATTGGGCAATCAGCCCCAGTATTTT
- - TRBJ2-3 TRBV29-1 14 CSVPLDQGTDTQYF TGCAGCGTGCCTCTAGACCAGGGGACAGATACGCAGTATTTT
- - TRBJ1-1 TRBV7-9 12 CASSTWGSQAIF TGTGCCAGCAGCACCTGGGGCAGTCAAGCTATCTTT
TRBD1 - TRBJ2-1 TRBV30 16 CAWSGTGANFYNELFF TGTGCCTGGAGTGGGACAGGGGCTAACTTCTACAATGAGCTGTTCTTC
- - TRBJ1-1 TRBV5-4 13 CGSSPGGSTEAFF TGTGGTAGCAGCCCCGGTGGATCGACTGAAGCTTTCTTT
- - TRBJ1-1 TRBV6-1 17 CASSEGEGQGFITEAFF TGTGCCAGCAGTGAAGGTGAAGGGCAGGGGTTTATCACTGAAGCTTTCTTT
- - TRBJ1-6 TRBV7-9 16 CASIGQGNIGNSPLHF TGTGCCAGCATAGGCCAGGGGAATATTGGCAATTCACCCCTCCACTTT
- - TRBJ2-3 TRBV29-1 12 CCVEDNPDMQYF TGCTGCGTTGAAGACAATCCAGATATGCAGTATTTT
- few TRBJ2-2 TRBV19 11 CVSSIFGELFF TGTGTCAGTAGTATTTTTGGGGAGCTGTTTTTT
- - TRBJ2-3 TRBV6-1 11 CASSHSDTQYF TGTGCCAGTAGCCATTCAGATACGCAGTATTTT
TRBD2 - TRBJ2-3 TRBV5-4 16 CATSLFAGGPTDMQYF TGTGCCACCAGCTTGTTCGCGGGAGGGCCCACAGATATGCAGTATTTT
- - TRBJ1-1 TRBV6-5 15 CASSWIGGGNTEGFF TGTGCCAGCAGTTGGATCGGGGGCGGGAACACTGAAGGTTTCTTC
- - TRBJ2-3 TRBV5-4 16 CASSLLVGEPTDTQYF TGTGCCAGCAGCTTGCTAGTGGGAGAGCCCACAGATACGCAGTATTTT
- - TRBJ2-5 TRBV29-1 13 CSADGQSGETQYF TGCAGCGCTGACGGACAGTCTGGAGAGACACAGTACTTC
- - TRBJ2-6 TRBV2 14 CASSADSGTNVLTF TGTGCCAGCAGTGCGGATTCTGGGACCAACGTCCTGACTTTC
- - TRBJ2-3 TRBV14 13 CTSSRGYTDTRYF TGTACCAGCAGCCGAGGATACACAGATACGCGATATTTT
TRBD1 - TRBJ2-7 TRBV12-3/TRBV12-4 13 CASSPTGHYEQYF TGTGCCAGCAGTCCGACAGGGCATTACGAGCAGTACTTC
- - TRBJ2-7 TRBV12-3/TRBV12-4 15 CASIRGLLSSYEQYF TGTGCCAGCATAAGGGGACTCCTAAGCTCCTACGAGCAGTACTTC
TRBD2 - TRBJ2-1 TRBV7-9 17 CASSPLLGAGGYNEQVF TGTGCCAGCAGCCCTCTTTTAGGAGCGGGAGGATACAATGAGCAGGTATTC
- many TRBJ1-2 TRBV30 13 CAWRATGDYGYTF TGTGCCTGGAGGGCGACAGGTGACTATGGCTACACCTTC
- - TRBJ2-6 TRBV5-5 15 CVSSWSANGANVLTF TGTGTCAGCAGCTGGTCGGCCAATGGGGCTAACGTCCTGACTTTC
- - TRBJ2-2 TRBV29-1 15 CSIGSSAANTGEPFF TGCAGCATTGGGTCTAGCGCGGCGAACACCGGGGAGCCGTTTTTT
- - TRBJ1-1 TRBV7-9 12 CASSLGRREALF TGTGCCAGTAGTTTGGGGAGGAGAGAAGCTTTATTT
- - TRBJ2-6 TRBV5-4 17 CASSFHRLSSGANVLTF TGTGCCAGCAGTTTCCACAGGTTAAGCTCTGGGGCCAACGTCCTGACTTTC
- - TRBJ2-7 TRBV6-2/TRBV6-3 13 CASSYGQSIEQYF TGTGCCAGCAGTTACGGACAGTCGATAGAGCAGTACTTC
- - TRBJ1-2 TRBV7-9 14 CASRWDMRFHVYTF TGTGCCAGCAGATGGGACATGAGGTTTCATGTCTACACCTTC
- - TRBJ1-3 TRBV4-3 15 CASSQVGGSGDTIYF TGCGCCAGCAGTCAAGTGGGGGGCTCTGGAGACACCATATATTTT
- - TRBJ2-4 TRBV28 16 CASSQPNSIAKNIQYF TGTGCCAGCAGCCAACCGAACAGTATAGCCAAAAACATCCAGTACTTC
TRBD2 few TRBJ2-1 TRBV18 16 CASSPPGGRVYNEQFF TGTGCCAGCTCACCACCCGGCGGGAGAGTCTACAATGAGCAGTTCTTC
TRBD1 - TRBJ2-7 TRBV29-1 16 CSVMTSGTGTPYGHYF TGCAGCGTCATGACATCTGGGACAGGCACTCCCTACGGGCACTACTTC
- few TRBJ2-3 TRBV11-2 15 CANSLVSQGGGTQYF TGTGCCAACAGCTTAGTATCACAGGGTGGTGGTACGCAGTATTTT
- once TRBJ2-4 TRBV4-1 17 CTSSQDPSAKAKNIQYF TGCACCAGCAGCCAAGATCCCAGTGCAAAAGCCAAAAACATTCAGTACTTC